Here is one T cell receptor (beta chain) with its context. Donors in Cohort 3 counted as recovered after two negative PCRs, clearance, or symptom resolution. This entry comes from a study of blood T cell repertoires in COVID-19. Germline CDR1 LGHNA, CDR2 YNFKEQ. The CDR3 is 17 residues long. After removal of 8 bases from V and 4 bases from J, the junction contained 16 bases not matched to a gene. Profiled with immunoSEQ multiplex PCR; TCRdb holds only in-frame clones, not every one. The data hold over 200,000 clones, with 70% to 90% observed a single time. Sequencing used PBMCs or T cells enriched from blood (not recorded which). The sequence was collected from a man aged 25 to 40 who had recovered from COVID-19. This chain joins TRBV4-2 and TRBJ2-7, with TRBD2 identical over 11 bases. The DNA for the CDR3 is TGTGCCAGCGCGGCACTAGCGGGAGACGGGGGGTTTTACGAGCAGTACTTC. Amino acids: CASAALAGDGGFYEQYF.